This TCR beta chain came from a study of shared clonotypes between healthy human individuals. On the study more broadly: The cohort had a couple of women and three men, ages 18 to 49.

About 90 million PBMCs per unsorted sample were used for genomic DNA. V gave up 2 bases and J gave up 4 bases, with 8 bases separating them. There are 14 residues in the CDR3. The germline CDR1 and CDR2 sequences are MDHEN and SYDVKM. Replicate PCRs run on unsorted PBMC used around 0.3 ug DNA, which was approximately 30,000 T cell genomes. This table comes from immunoSEQ multiplex PCR, and its TCRdb copy is limited to in-frame clones, with some not included. The data show roughly 500,000 clones, with approximately 80% seen just once and over 10% held by the top ten. J is TRBJ2-2 and V is TRBV28; D is unresolved. Sequenced sample: PBMCs. The receptor comes from a woman aged 40 to 50 in good health. Some clones in this sample may be carry-over from other donors' samples. This chain's CDR3 is CASSLSRITGELFF. The CDR3 nucleotides read TGTGCCAGCAGTTTAAGCAGGATCACCGGGGAGCTGTTTTTT.